Each of the 30 T cell receptor beta chains below was sequenced from the same sample in a study of spatial heterogeneity in lung cancer. TCRdb used MiXCR to reprocess the 5' RACE reads, holding one entry per CDR3 protein. The sample lists about 100,000 distinct CDR3 sequences, nearly 4.5% occurring once. Documented time point: sample taken at primary tumor resection. Study findings and constraints: It was found that expanded intratumoral alpha and beta TCR counts tracked tumor mutation counts.

No cognate antigen is known for these TCRs. Sequences were derived from lung tumor tissue, sampled at surgery. Source of these receptors: a male donor with early-stage non-small cell lung cancer.

The chain uses TRBV5-4 and TRBJ1-1, with TRBD1 identical over 11 bases. This CDR3 has 13 amino acids. CDR1 is SGHNT, CDR2 YYREEE, per germline (reference sequence). Trimming cost V 4 bases and J 10 bases; bases outside gene matches: 6. For the CDR3, the DNA is TGTGCCAGCAGCCCGGACAGGGGGCGCGTAGCTTTCTTT. Protein: CASSPDRGRVAFF.

This clonotype showed up many times. V and J are TRBV7-9 and TRBJ2-4; D might be TRBD1 (5 bases). V was pared by 0 bases and J by 9 bases, with 12 bases between. Germline V gene lookup returns CDR1 SEHNR and CDR2 FQNEAQ (reference sequence). The CDR3 is made up of 14 amino acids. CDR3 region: CASSLAKRGGIQYF. As DNA, the CDR3 is TGTGCCAGCAGCTTAGCGAAAAGGGGCGGCATTCAGTACTTC.

This clonotype was counted only a few times. CDR3 in amino acids: CSANQAGEAQYF. The DNA of the CDR3 is TGCAGCGCCAACCAGGCCGGCGAAGCCCAGTACTTC. The chain recombines TRBV20-1 with TRBJ2-5; D unclear. CDR1 is DFQATT and CDR2 is SNEGSKA in the germline V gene (reference sequence). The CDR3 has 12 residues.

This clonotype was seen repeatedly, ten times or more. The chain joins TRBV30 to TRBJ2-1; possibly TRBD2 for D (7 bases). Germline values: CDR1 GTSNPN, CDR2 SVGIG (reference sequence). Trimming shortened V by 2 bases and J by 6 bases, and 20 bases separated the two germline ends. The CDR3 spans 16 residues. The CDR3 sequence is CAWSTDPRGGLNEQFF. CDR3 nucleotides: TGTGCCTGGAGTACAGACCCCCGCGGGGGCCTCAATGAGCAGTTCTTC.

The chain has TRBV27 and TRBJ2-1; TRBD2 aligns across 11 bases. The ends lost 10 bases at V and 7 bases at J; junction bases unmatched: 9. The CDR3 has 14 amino acids. Germline V gene lookup returns CDR1 MNHEY and CDR2 SMNVEV (reference sequence). In nucleotides, the CDR3 is TGTGCCACCAGCCCCACTAGCGGGGGTAATGAGCAGTTCTTC. This gives the protein CATSPTSGGNEQFF.

This clonotype was recorded at least ten times. J is TRBJ1-1 and V is TRBV27; D ambiguous. V was shortened by 5 bases and J by 5 bases, with 12 bases between the two germline ends. Germline V gives CDR1 MNHEY, CDR2 SMNVEV (reference sequence). The CDR3 has 13 residues. CDR3: CASSNGFGTEAFF. Here the CDR3 DNA reads TGTGCCAGCAGTAACGGGTTCGGGACTGAAGCTTTCTTT.

This clonotype was recorded at least ten times. This chain joins TRBV11-2 and TRBJ1-1, with TRBD1 matching over 8 bases. The CDR3 covers 14 residues. Germline CDR1 SGHAT, CDR2 FQNNGV. The ends lost 5 bases at V and 4 bases at J; junction bases unmatched: 6. DNA for the CDR3: TGTGCCAGCAGCCAGGGGGCCTTGGGCACTGAAGCTTTCTTT. This gives the protein CASSQGALGTEAFF. Full variable domain (remainder filled in from reference TRBV11-2 and TRBJ1-1): EAGVAQSPRYKIIEKRQSVAFWCNPISGHATLYWYQQILGQGPKLLIQFQNNGVVDDSQLPKDRFSAERLKGVDSTLKIQPAKLEDSAVYLCASSQGALGTEAFFGQGTRLTVV.

This clonotype came up a few times. The chain has TRBV12-3 or TRBV12-4 and TRBJ2-6, with D hard to call. Trimming took off 6 bases at V and 4 bases at J, with 13 bases between the two ends. This CDR3 contains 15 residues. The CDR3 spells CASSLRVSGANVLTF. The CDR3 DNA reads TGTGCCAGCAGCCTACGGGTGTCAGGGGCCAACGTCCTGACTTTC.

This clonotype was observed at least ten times. The V and J genes are TRBV20-1 and TRBJ1-4; TRBD1 is a possible D gene (5 bases). Trimming left V 1 base short and J 0 bases short, with 12 bases between. The germline V gene encodes CDR1 DFQATT and CDR2 SNEGSKA (reference sequence). CDR3 size: 16 residues. CDR3 DNA: TGCAGTGCTAGAGCGCGGGACTTTGCAACTAATGAAAAACTGTTTTTT. It is translated as CSARARDFATNEKLFF.

This clonotype has a count of ten or more. The chain recombines TRBV10-3 with TRBJ2-7; unclear D gene. V dropped 6 bases and J dropped 5 bases, with 17 bases sitting between them. The CDR3 runs 14 residues. Per germline, CDR1 ENHRY and CDR2 SYGVKD. The CDR3 DNA sequence: TGTGCCATCAGACGTCCGGGCCGGCAGAACGAGCAGTACTTC. Translating it yields CAIRRPGRQNEQYF.

This clonotype was seen repeatedly, ten times or more. The V call is TRBV2, the J call TRBJ2-5; D is uncertain. V gave up 6 bases and J gave up 0 bases, with 17 bases separating them. The V gene's germline CDR1 is SNHLY and CDR2 FYNNEI. The CDR3 has 16 residues. The CDR3 region is CASSPEVARNQETQYF. DNA for the CDR3: TGTGCCAGCAGCCCGGAAGTCGCTAGGAACCAAGAGACCCAGTACTTC.

This clonotype was observed at least ten times. This chain uses TRBV5-1 with TRBJ1-4; possible D gene TRBD1, 5 bases. V was shortened by 4 bases and J by 2 bases, with 15 bases between the two germline ends. Germline V lookup: CDR1 SGHRS, CDR2 YFSETQ. The CDR3 is made up of 16 amino acids. Here the CDR3 DNA reads TGCGCCAGCAGCGGGGACTCCCCCTCGACTAATGAAAAACTGTTTTTT. This sequence encodes CASSGDSPSTNEKLFF. Combining the CDR3 with reference TRBV5-1 and TRBJ1-4 gives the whole variable domain KAGVTQTPRYLIKTRGQQVTLSCSPISGHRSVSWYQQTPGQGLQFLFEYFSETQRNKGNFPGRFSGRQFSNSRSEMNVSTLELGDSALYLCASSGDSPSTNEKLFFGSGTQLSVL.

This clonotype has at least ten counts. The CDR3 sequence is CAISESSNRGIYEQYF. The CDR3 nucleotides are TGTGCCATCAGTGAGTCGTCGAACAGGGGAATCTACGAGCAGTACTTC. This chain joins TRBV10-3 and TRBJ2-7; 7 bases map to TRBD1. Trimming removed 0 bases from V and 3 bases from J; junction bases left unmatched: 8. The CDR3 spans 16 residues. Germline V gene sequence: CDR1 ENHRY, CDR2 SYGVKD.

This clonotype has ten or more counts. The J gene is TRBJ2-7, the V gene TRBV27, with D unresolved. The length of the CDR3 is 15 residues. The V end lost 1 base, the J end lost 2 bases, and 12 bases lay between the germline ends. Germline lookup yields CDR1 MNHEY and CDR2 SMNVEV (reference sequence). CDR3 region: CASSLYSVNTYEQYF. In DNA, the CDR3 is TGTGCCAGCAGTTTATACAGCGTCAATACCTACGAGCAGTACTTC.

This clonotype was recorded at least ten times. This sequence joins TRBV12-3 or TRBV12-4 and TRBJ2-1; TRBD1 is a possible D gene (6 bases). The germline V and J ends were trimmed by 5 bases and 15 bases, with 20 bases remaining between them. The CDR3 spans 13 residues. The CDR3 sequence is CASSPLLSQGWFF. In nucleotides, the CDR3 is TGTGCCAGCAGTCCCCTCCTTAGTCAGGGGTGGTTCTTC.

The sample holds many counts of this clonotype. V and J are TRBV27 and TRBJ2-3, with D possibly being TRBD1 (5 bases). Deletions cut 6 bases from V and 1 base from J, with 17 bases between. This CDR3 contains 16 residues. The germline V gene has CDR1 MNHEY and CDR2 SMNVEV (reference sequence). CDR3 nucleotide sequence: TGTGCCAGCAGCCCGCATAAGGGGCGAGGCACAGATACGCAGTATTTT. Protein: CASSPHKGRGTDTQYF.

In its sample, this clonotype was seen many times. V is TRBV11-2 and J is TRBJ1-2; D unresolved. The V and J ends lost 7 bases and 7 bases respectively, with 16 bases between them. This CDR3 comprises 13 residues. The germline V gene encodes CDR1 SGHAT and CDR2 FQNNGV. The chain's CDR3 is CASTAVSFSGYTF. DNA of the CDR3: TGTGCCAGCACCGCAGTGTCATTTAGTGGCTACACCTTC.

This clonotype was seen repeatedly, ten times or more. This chain links TRBV20-1 with TRBJ1-5; possible D gene TRBD1, 5 bases. V was cut by 1 base and J by 4 bases, with 14 bases left in between. Germline V CDR1 and CDR2: DFQATT, SNEGSKA (reference sequence). The CDR3 consists of 15 residues. Here the CDR3 DNA reads TGCAGTGCTAGAGCGAATTCTGGGGGTAATCAGCCCCAGCATTTT. This gives the protein CSARANSGGNQPQHF.

This clonotype has at least ten counts. The chain uses TRBV4-1 and TRBJ2-1, with 8 bases that match TRBD2. Per the germline V gene, CDR1 is MGHRA and CDR2 is YSYEKL. After removal of 5 bases from V and 8 bases from J, the junction contained 8 bases not matched to a gene. The CDR3 totals 14 residues. The CDR3 region is CASSLLAAWDEQFF. DNA for the CDR3: TGCGCCAGCAGCTTACTAGCGGCTTGGGATGAGCAGTTCTTC.

This clonotype occurred a few times. J is TRBJ1-5 and V is TRBV2; 7 nucleotides agree with TRBD1. The length of the CDR3 is 12 residues. The ends lost 8 bases at V and 2 bases at J; junction bases unmatched: 0. CDR1 SNHLY and CDR2 FYNNEI come from the germline V gene. CDR3 coding DNA: TGTGCCAGCGGACAGGGCAATCAGCCCCAGCATTTT. This sequence encodes CASGQGNQPQHF. The variable domain in full, completed from reference TRBV2 and TRBJ1-5, reads EPEVTQTPSHQVTQMGQEVILRCVPISNHLYFYWYRQILGQKVEFLVSFYNNEISEKSEIFDDQFSVERPDGSNFTLKIRSTKLEDSAMYFCASGQGNQPQHFGDGTRLSIL.

The rearrangement joins TRBV5-1 to TRBJ2-7, with D possibly being TRBD2 (5 bases). V dropped 3 bases and J dropped 3 bases, with 16 bases sitting between them. This CDR3 region has 15 residues. Germline CDR1 and CDR2: SGHRS and YFSETQ. For the CDR3, the DNA is TGCGCCAGCAGCTCAAGGTTGACGGGGTACTACGAGCAGTACTTC. This gives the protein CASSSRLTGYYEQYF.

The sample holds one count of this clonotype. Being one base from a much bigger clone, this may be a read error. This chain uses TRBV28 with TRBJ2-7, with 10 bases aligning to TRBD2. The V and J ends lost 10 bases and 3 bases, in that order; junction bases with no gene match: 6. In germline, CDR1 is MDHEN, CDR2 SYDVKM. This CDR3 contains 13 residues. The CDR3 DNA sequence: TGTGCCAACAGACCTAGCGGGAGCTACGAGCAGTACTTC. This gives the protein CANRPSGSYEQYF. Using reference TRBV28 and TRBJ2-7 for the parts outside the CDR3, the full variable domain is DVKVTQSSRYLVKRTGEKVFLECVQDMDHENMFWYRQDPGLGLRLIYFSYDVKMKEKGDIPEGYSVSREKKERFSLILESASTNQTSMYLCANRPSGSYEQYFGPGTRLTVT.

This clonotype was found many times. V is TRBV7-2 and J is TRBJ2-1; no definite D call. The germline V and J ends were trimmed by 1 base and 5 bases, with 9 bases remaining between them. The V gene's germline CDR1 is SGHTA and CDR2 FQGNSA. The CDR3 spans 14 residues. The CDR3 loop is CASSLDPSHNEQFF. The CDR3 region has the DNA TGTGCCAGCAGCTTAGACCCGTCCCACAATGAGCAGTTCTTC. Full variable domain (remainder filled in from reference TRBV7-2 and TRBJ2-1): GAGVSQSPSNKVTEKGKDVELRCDPISGHTALYWYRQSLGQGLEFLIYFQGNSAPDKSGLPSDRFSAERTGGSVSTLTIQRTQQEDSAVYLCASSLDPSHNEQFFGPGTRLTVL.

This clonotype was counted at least ten times. V gene TRBV5-1 combines with J gene TRBJ2-3, with TRBD1 matching 8 bases. V trimming: 1 base; J trimming: 5 bases; junction bases outside the gene matches: 6. CDR3 size: 15 residues. The V gene's germline CDR1 is SGHRS and CDR2 YFSETQ. Here the CDR3 DNA reads TGCGCCAGCAGCTTGCGGCCAGGGGGCGAAGATACGCAGTATTTT. Protein product: CASSLRPGGEDTQYF.

The rearrangement uses TRBV5-1 and TRBJ1-4, with D uncertain. Germline loops: CDR1 SGHRS, CDR2 YFSETQ. There are 15 residues in the CDR3. V was trimmed by 4 bases and J by 7 bases, leaving 17 bases between them. The CDR3 region is CASSIGSRRVEKLFF. CDR3 nucleotide sequence: TGCGCCAGCAGCATCGGTTCTCGGAGGGTTGAAAAACTGTTTTTT.

This clonotype was found many times. The genes are TRBV11-2 and TRBJ1-1; 7 nucleotides agree with TRBD1. The V gene's germline CDR1 is SGHAT and CDR2 FQNNGV. V lost 5 bases and J lost 1; bases outside the gene matches: 10. The CDR3 extends over 16 amino acids. The CDR3 reads CASSPFGQDGNTEAFF. CDR3 coding DNA: TGTGCCAGCAGCCCCTTTGGACAGGACGGGAACACTGAAGCTTTCTTT.

This clonotype has ten or more counts. The V gene is TRBV20-1, the J gene TRBJ1-5; D might be TRBD1 (6 bases). The V end lost 4 bases, the J end lost 2 bases, and 12 bases lay between the germline ends. The CDR3 spans 14 residues. From germline, CDR1 is DFQATT and CDR2 SNEGSKA (reference sequence). The CDR3 DNA reads TGCAGTGCTACCACAGGGCAAGGCAATCAGCCCCAGCATTTT. This gives the protein CSATTGQGNQPQHF.

At least ten counts were recorded for this clonotype. J is TRBJ1-1 and V is TRBV20-1; D is perhaps TRBD1 (5 bases). Trimming left V 0 bases short and J 3 bases short, with 11 bases between. CDR3 length: 14 residues. CDR1 and CDR2 from the germline V gene are DFQATT and SNEGSKA (reference sequence). In nucleotides, the CDR3 is TGCAGTGCTAGAGATCGGGAGGGGTACACTGAAGCTTTCTTT. It specifies CSARDREGYTEAFF.

The chain's CDR3 is CASSPTGGRDYEQYF. The CDR3 DNA is TGTGCCAGTAGTCCAACCGGGGGGAGGGACTACGAGCAGTACTTC. This rearrangement joins TRBV19 to TRBJ2-7; 7 bases map to TRBD2. This CDR3 is built from 15 residues. Germline CDR1 is LNHDA and CDR2 is SQIVND (reference sequence). V shed 5 bases, J shed 3 bases, and the junction held 10 bases outside the gene matches. Full variable domain (missing parts from reference TRBV19 and TRBJ2-7): DGGITQSPKYLFRKEGQNVTLSCEQNLNHDAMYWYRQDPGQGLRLIYYSQIVNDFQKGDIAEGYSVSREKKESFPLTVTSAQKNPTAFYLCASSPTGGRDYEQYFGPGTRLTVT.

This clonotype was seen ten or more times. The V and J genes are TRBV15 and TRBJ2-7; 10 nucleotides match TRBD2. This CDR3 has 16 amino acids. Per germline, CDR1 LNHNV and CDR2 YYDKDF (reference sequence). Germline trimming cut 2 bases from V and 0 bases from J; bases unmatched to any gene: 4. Here the CDR3 reads CATSRRGLAASYEQYF. The CDR3 DNA is TGTGCCACCAGCAGACGAGGACTAGCGGCCTCCTACGAGCAGTACTTC.